This TCR beta chain came from a study of blood T cell repertoires in COVID-19. Trimming removed 5 bases at V and 4 bases at J, with 9 bases between. Germline CDR1 LNHDA, CDR2 SQIVND (reference sequence). The CDR3 spans 13 residues. Sequenced by immunoSEQ multiplex PCR; TCRdb stores in-frame clones only, minus some. The top ten hold around a quarter of the sample, which has approximately 130,000 clones, 85% to 90% seen once. This sequence joins TRBV19 and TRBJ1-3; D gene uncertain. This TCR came from a man in his 70s with active or convalescent COVID-19. Sequenced material: peripheral blood. The CDR3 region is CASSAGSGNTIYF. In nucleotides, the CDR3 is TGTGCCAGTAGTGCCGGTTCCGGAAACACCATATATTTT.